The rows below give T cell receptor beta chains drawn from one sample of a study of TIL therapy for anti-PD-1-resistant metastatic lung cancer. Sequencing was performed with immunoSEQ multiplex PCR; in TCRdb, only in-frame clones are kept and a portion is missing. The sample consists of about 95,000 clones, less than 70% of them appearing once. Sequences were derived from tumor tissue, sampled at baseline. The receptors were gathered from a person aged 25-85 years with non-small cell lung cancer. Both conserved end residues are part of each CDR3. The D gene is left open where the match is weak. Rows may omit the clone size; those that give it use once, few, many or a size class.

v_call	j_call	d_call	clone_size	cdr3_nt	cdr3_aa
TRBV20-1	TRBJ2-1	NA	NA	TGCAGTGCTAGAACTTACAATGAGCAGTTCTTC	CSARTYNEQFF
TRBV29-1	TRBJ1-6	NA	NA	TGCAGCCCACCTGGGGGCAGGTCACCCCTCCACTTT	CSPPGGRSPLHF
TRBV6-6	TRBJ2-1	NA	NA	TGTGCCAGCAGCTCTACAGGGAATGAGCAGTTCTTC	CASSSTGNEQFF
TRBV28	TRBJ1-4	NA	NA	TGTGCCAGCAGTTTGGGGGACGGCTTAAATGAAAAACTGTTTTTT	CASSLGDGLNEKLFF
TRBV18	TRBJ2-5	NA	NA	TGTGCCAGCTCACCACCCCAGCCTCAAGAGACCCAGTACTTC	CASSPPQPQETQYF
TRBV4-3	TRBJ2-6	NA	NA	TGCGCCAGCAGCCCGGACAGATACTCTGGGGCCAACGTCCTGACTTTC	CASSPDRYSGANVLTF
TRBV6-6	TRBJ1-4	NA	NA	TGTGCCAGCAGTTACGGCCTAGGGGAAAAACTGTTTTTT	CASSYGLGEKLFF
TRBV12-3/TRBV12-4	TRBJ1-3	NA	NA	TGTGCCAGTGGGGCGCACGGAAACACCATATATTTT	CASGAHGNTIYF
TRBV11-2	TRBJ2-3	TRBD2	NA	TGTGCCAGCAGCTTTCTAGCGGGAGTGGGGGATACGCAGTATTTT	CASSFLAGVGDTQYF
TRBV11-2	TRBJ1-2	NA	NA	TGTGCCAGCAGCAAGGGACAAACCTACTATGGCTACACCTTC	CASSKGQTYYGYTF
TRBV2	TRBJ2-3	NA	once	TGTGCCAGCAGTGTTTCGGGGGCAGGTGTAGATACGCAGTATTTT	CASSVSGAGVDTQYF
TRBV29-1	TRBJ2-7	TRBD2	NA	TGCAGCGTTGATGGGGTTGGGCGGGAGACTGGCGACGAGCAGTACTTC	CSVDGVGRETGDEQYF
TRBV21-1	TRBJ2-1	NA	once	TGTGCCAGCAGCAAAGCTTCTCAACCGGGGACTAGCGGGACGTTAGGTTACAATGAGCAGTTCTTC	CASSKASQPGTSGTLGYNEQFF
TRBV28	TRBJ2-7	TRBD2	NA	TGTGCCAGCAGCCGCAGGAGCGGGAGTTTAGGGCCCGAGCAGTACTTC	CASSRRSGSLGPEQYF
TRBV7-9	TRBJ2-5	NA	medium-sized	TGTGCCAGCAGCTCCTGGGCAGGCGGGGAGACCCAGTACTTC	CASSSWAGGETQYF
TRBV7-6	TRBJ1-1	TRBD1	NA	TGTGCCAGCAGCTCCAACAGGGGCTGGACTGAAGCTTTCTTT	CASSSNRGWTEAFF
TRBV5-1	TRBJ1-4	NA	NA	TGCGCCAGCAGCTTGGAACATCCGCGGGAAAAACTGTTTTTT	CASSLEHPREKLFF
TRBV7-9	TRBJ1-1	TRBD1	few	TGTGCCAGCAACGGACAGGGGCCATTTGTGGCTTTCTTT	CASNGQGPFVAFF
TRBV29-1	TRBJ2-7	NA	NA	TGCAGCGTCGTCCAGGGGTTGTACGAGCAGTACTTC	CSVVQGLYEQYF
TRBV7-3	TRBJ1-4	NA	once	TGTGCCAGCAGCCCAGGGATTTCAACTAATGAAAAACTGTTTTTT	CASSPGISTNEKLFF
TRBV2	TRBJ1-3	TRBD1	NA	TGTGCCAGCAAGCTAGGACAGGGGTTTGTCTCTGGAAACACCATATATTTT	CASKLGQGFVSGNTIYF
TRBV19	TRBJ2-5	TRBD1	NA	TGTGCCAGTAGGAGACTTACAGGGGGCGACCAAGAGACCCAGTACTTC	CASRRLTGGDQETQYF
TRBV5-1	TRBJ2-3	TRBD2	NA	TGCGCCAGCAGCCCTCTCGGACTAGTGGCAGATACGCAGTATTTT	CASSPLGLVADTQYF
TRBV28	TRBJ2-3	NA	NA	TGTGCCAGCAGTTTATTAGATACGCAGTATTTT	CASSLLDTQYF
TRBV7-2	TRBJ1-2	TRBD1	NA	TGTGCCAGCAGCTTAGGGGTGGGGCCAGGGGGCGGCGGCTACACCTTC	CASSLGVGPGGGGYTF
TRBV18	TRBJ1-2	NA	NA	TGTGCCAGCTCACCACCGACAGCAAGTAACTATGGCTACACCTTC	CASSPPTASNYGYTF
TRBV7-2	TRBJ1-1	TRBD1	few	TGTGCCAGCAGCTTAGCTTATCCACGACAGGGGGCGAACACTGAAGCTTTCTTT	CASSLAYPRQGANTEAFF
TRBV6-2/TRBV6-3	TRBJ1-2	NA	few	TGTGCCAGCAGTTACTCTCCAGGGGATGGCTACACCTTC	CASSYSPGDGYTF
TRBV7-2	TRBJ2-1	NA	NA	TGTGCCAGCAGCCGGCCGAGGGGGGCCGGGAATGAGCAGTTCTTC	CASSRPRGAGNEQFF